This is a list of T cell receptor beta chains from one sample in a study of T cell responses to AZD1222 COVID-19 vaccine. This table comes from immunoSEQ multiplex PCR, and its TCRdb copy is limited to in-frame clones, with some not included. Here the sample spans some 100,000 clones, 80% to 90% being singletons. The sequencing here drew on peripheral blood, taken 28 days after the second AZD1222 dose. Source of these receptors: an adult who received the AZD1222 COVID-19 vaccine. Each CDR3 is given with its conserved first and last residue. The order of the fields is clone size, D gene, J gene, V gene, CDR3 protein, CDR3 DNA. The D gene is left open where the match is weak. Clone size is given for some rows only: seen once, a few or many times, or a class if the clone is expanded.

>NA|NA|TRBJ2-1|TRBV5-5
CASSLGTASMEQFF
TGTGCCAGCAGCTTGGGGACAGCCAGCATGGAGCAGTTCTTC
>NA|NA|TRBJ1-5|TRBV24-1
CATEHGQPQHF
TGTGCCACCGAACATGGTCAGCCCCAGCATTTT
>NA|NA|TRBJ1-5|TRBV11-2
CASSSEGGSNQPQHF
TGTGCCAGCAGCTCGGAGGGGGGGAGCAATCAGCCCCAGCATTTT
>NA|TRBD1|TRBJ1-2|TRBV7-9
CASSYGTGVPDGYTF
TGTGCCAGCAGCTACGGGACAGGGGTTCCGGATGGCTACACCTTC
>NA|TRBD1|TRBJ2-5|TRBV5-4
CASSKTGDETQYF
TGTGCCAGCAGCAAGACAGGGGATGAGACCCAGTACTTC
>NA|NA|TRBJ2-2|TRBV27
CASSSLGPRSPGELFF
TGTGCCAGCAGTTCCTTAGGGCCTAGGTCTCCCGGGGAGCTGTTTTTT
>NA|NA|TRBJ1-1|TRBV18
CASSPGIQRAEAFF
TGTGCCAGCTCACCGGGTATTCAACGGGCTGAAGCTTTCTTT
>NA|TRBD1|TRBJ2-5|TRBV9
CASSPNDRAQETQYF
TGTGCCAGCAGCCCCAACGACAGGGCCCAAGAGACCCAGTACTTC
>NA|NA|TRBJ1-5|TRBV28
CASWAWDQPQHF
TGTGCCAGCTGGGCCTGGGATCAGCCCCAGCATTTT
>NA|TRBD2|TRBJ2-7|TRBV4-2
CASSQQPTSYYEQYF
TGTGCCAGCAGCCAGCAACCGACTAGCTACTACGAGCAGTACTTC
>NA|NA|TRBJ1-2|TRBV7-9
CASSLEGGGIYGYTF
TGTGCCAGCAGCTTAGAGGGGGGAGGAATCTATGGCTACACCTTC
>NA|TRBD2|TRBJ2-7|TRBV3-1/TRBV3-2
CASSLLAGSLYEQYF
TGTGCCAGCAGCCTTCTAGCGGGCAGCCTCTACGAGCAGTACTTC
>NA|NA|TRBJ2-3|TRBV29-1
CSVALGTSTDTQYF
TGCAGCGTCGCTCTAGGGACTAGCACAGATACGCAGTATTTT
>NA|TRBD1|TRBJ1-4|TRBV27
CASSLSAGGNEKLFF
TGTGCCAGCAGTTTATCGGCAGGGGGTAATGAAAAACTGTTTTTT
>NA|NA|TRBJ1-3|TRBV11-1
CASSTTGGSGNTIYF
TGTGCCAGCAGTACTACGGGGGGCTCTGGAAACACCATATATTTT
>NA|NA|TRBJ1-5|TRBV6-5
CASRRQLWEPQHF
TGTGCCAGCAGACGTCAACTGTGGGAGCCCCAGCATTTT
>NA|NA|TRBJ1-2|TRBV5-5
CASSLAWDINYGYTF
TGTGCCAGCAGCTTGGCTTGGGACATTAACTATGGCTACACCTTC
>once|NA|TRBJ1-2|TRBV9
CASSVHPGRGNYGYTF
TGTGCCAGCAGCGTACACCCTGGGAGGGGGAACTATGGCTACACCTTC
>NA|NA|TRBJ2-5|TRBV20-1
CSASGGMGWETQYF
TGCAGTGCTAGTGGAGGGATGGGTTGGGAGACCCAGTACTTC
>few|TRBD1|TRBJ1-2|TRBV3-1/TRBV3-2
CASSRGTGGDYGYTF
TGTGCCAGCAGCCGGGGGACAGGGGGCGACTATGGCTACACCTTC
>NA|NA|TRBJ1-1|TRBV2
CASSPQGFAEAFF
TGTGCCAGCAGCCCACAGGGTTTTGCTGAAGCTTTCTTT
>NA|TRBD1|TRBJ2-2|TRBV5-1
CASSPGTGGAGVHAGELFF
TGCGCCAGCAGCCCAGGGACAGGGGGCGCGGGAGTTCACGCCGGGGAGCTGTTTTTT
>NA|NA|TRBJ1-6|TRBV6-1
CASSEEQGKSPLHF
TGTGCCAGCAGTGAAGAACAGGGCAAATCACCCCTCCACTTT
>NA|NA|TRBJ2-7|TRBV18
CASSPQRDGSYEQYF
TGTGCCAGCTCACCGCAAAGGGACGGCTCCTACGAGCAGTACTTC
>NA|TRBD2|TRBJ2-1|TRBV2
CASKTEGKFSGRALNYNEQFF
TGTGCCAGCAAGACAGAGGGAAAATTTAGCGGGAGGGCCCTGAACTACAATGAGCAGTTCTTC
>NA|NA|TRBJ2-7|TRBV5-1
CASSLVNGEQYF
TGCGCCAGCAGCTTGGTTAATGGCGAGCAGTACTTC
>NA|NA|TRBJ2-1|TRBV20-1
CSARGGYEQFF
TGCAGTGCTAGAGGGGGCTATGAGCAGTTCTTC
>medium-sized|NA|TRBJ1-2|TRBV9
CASSVSAYGYTF
TGTGCCAGCAGCGTATCAGCCTATGGCTACACCTTC
>once|NA|TRBJ2-5|TRBV5-1
CASSLEAALETQYF
TGCGCCAGCAGCTTGGAGGCGGCACTAGAGACCCAGTACTTC
>once|TRBD2|TRBJ2-3|TRBV27
CASSFRAGGVDTQYF
TGTGCCAGCAGTTTCCGAGCGGGGGGCGTGGATACGCAGTATTTT
>NA|TRBD1|TRBJ1-1|TRBV2
CASRGKDRGPEAFF
TGTGCCAGCAGGGGCAAGGACAGGGGGCCTGAAGCTTTCTTT
>NA|NA|TRBJ2-1|TRBV3-1/TRBV3-2
CASAGRYNEQFF
TGTGCCAGCGCAGGGCGGTACAATGAGCAGTTCTTC
>NA|TRBD1|TRBJ1-5|TRBV28
CASSLYGTVQPQHF
TGTGCCAGCAGTTTATATGGGACAGTTCAGCCCCAGCATTTT
>once|TRBD1|TRBJ1-1|TRBV5-1
CASSVTGENTEAFF
TGCGCCAGCAGCGTGACAGGGGAGAACACTGAAGCTTTCTTT
>NA|NA|TRBJ2-1|TRBV2
CASSEAWVEGNEQFF
TGTGCCAGCAGTGAAGCGTGGGTAGAGGGCAATGAGCAGTTCTTC
>NA|NA|TRBJ2-7|TRBV5-1
CASSFGTVYSYEQYF
TGCGCCAGCAGCTTCGGTACCGTTTACTCCTACGAGCAGTACTTC
>NA|NA|TRBJ2-7|TRBV9
CASSVGTGTSEQYF
TGTGCCAGCAGCGTGGGGACCGGGACTTCGGAGCAGTACTTC
>NA|TRBD2|TRBJ2-1|TRBV18
CASSRVLAGVAYNEQFF
TGTGCCAGCTCCAGAGTACTAGCGGGGGTGGCCTACAATGAGCAGTTCTTC
>NA|NA|TRBJ1-6|TRBV6-5
CASSYGQVQNSPLHF
TGTGCCAGCAGTTACGGCCAGGTTCAGAATTCACCCCTCCACTTT